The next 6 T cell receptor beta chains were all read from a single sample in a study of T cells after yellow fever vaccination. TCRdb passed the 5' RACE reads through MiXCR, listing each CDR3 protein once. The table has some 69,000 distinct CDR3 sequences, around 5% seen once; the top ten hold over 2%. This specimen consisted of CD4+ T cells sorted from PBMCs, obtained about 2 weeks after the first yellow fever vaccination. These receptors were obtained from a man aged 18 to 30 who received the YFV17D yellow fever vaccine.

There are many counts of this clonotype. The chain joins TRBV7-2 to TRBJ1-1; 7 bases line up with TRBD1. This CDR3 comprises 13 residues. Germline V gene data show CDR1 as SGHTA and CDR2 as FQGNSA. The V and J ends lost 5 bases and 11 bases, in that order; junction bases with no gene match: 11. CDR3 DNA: TGTGCCAGCAGCCCCGGGACAGAGTCTTATGCTTTCTTT. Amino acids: CASSPGTESYAFF.

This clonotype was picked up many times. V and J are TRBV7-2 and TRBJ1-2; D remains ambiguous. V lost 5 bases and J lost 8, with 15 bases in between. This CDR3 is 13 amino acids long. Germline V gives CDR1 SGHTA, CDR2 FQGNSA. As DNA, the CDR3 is TGTGCCAGCAGCCAATCCCGCCCTTTGGGCTACACCTTC. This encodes CASSQSRPLGYTF. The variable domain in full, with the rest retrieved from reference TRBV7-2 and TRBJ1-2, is GAGVSQSPSNKVTEKGKDVELRCDPISGHTALYWYRQSLGQGLEFLIYFQGNSAPDKSGLPSDRFSAERTGGSVSTLTIQRTQQEDSAVYLCASSQSRPLGYTFGSGTRLTVV.

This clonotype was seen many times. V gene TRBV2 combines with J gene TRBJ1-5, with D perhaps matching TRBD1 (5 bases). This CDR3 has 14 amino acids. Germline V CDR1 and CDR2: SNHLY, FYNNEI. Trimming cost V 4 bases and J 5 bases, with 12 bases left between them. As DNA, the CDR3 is TGTGCCAGCAGTGGGGACGTCGCCGATCAGCCCCAGCATTTT. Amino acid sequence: CASSGDVADQPQHF.

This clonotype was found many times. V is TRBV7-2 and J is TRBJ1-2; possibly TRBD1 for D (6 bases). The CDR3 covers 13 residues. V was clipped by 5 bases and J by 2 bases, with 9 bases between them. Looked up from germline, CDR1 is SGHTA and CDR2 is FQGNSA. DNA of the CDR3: TGTGCCAGCAGCCCGGACAGCAACTATGGCTACACCTTC. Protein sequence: CASSPDSNYGYTF.

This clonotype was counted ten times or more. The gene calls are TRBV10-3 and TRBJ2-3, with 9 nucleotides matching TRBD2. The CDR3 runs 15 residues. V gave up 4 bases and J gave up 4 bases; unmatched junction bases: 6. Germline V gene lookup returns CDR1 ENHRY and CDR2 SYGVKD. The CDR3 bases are TGTGCCATCAGTGGTACTAGCGGGTCTCCAGATACGCAGTATTTT. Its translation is CAISGTSGSPDTQYF.

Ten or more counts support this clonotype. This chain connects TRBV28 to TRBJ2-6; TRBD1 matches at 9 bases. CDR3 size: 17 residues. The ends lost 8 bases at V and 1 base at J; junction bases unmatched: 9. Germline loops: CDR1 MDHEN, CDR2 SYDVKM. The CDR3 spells CASVDGTGRSGANVLTF. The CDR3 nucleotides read TGTGCCAGCGTGGATGGGACAGGGAGATCTGGGGCCAACGTCCTGACTTTC.